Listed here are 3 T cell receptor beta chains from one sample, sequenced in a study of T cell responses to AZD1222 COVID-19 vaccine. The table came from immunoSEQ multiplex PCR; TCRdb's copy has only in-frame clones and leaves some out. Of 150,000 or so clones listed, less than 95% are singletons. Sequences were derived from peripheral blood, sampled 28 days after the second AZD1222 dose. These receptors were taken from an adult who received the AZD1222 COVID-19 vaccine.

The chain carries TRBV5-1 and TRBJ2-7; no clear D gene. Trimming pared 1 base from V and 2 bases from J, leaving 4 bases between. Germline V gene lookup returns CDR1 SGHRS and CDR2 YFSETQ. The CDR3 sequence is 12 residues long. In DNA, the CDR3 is TGCGCCAGCAGCTTGCGGGCCTACGAGCAGTACTTC. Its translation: CASSLRAYEQYF.

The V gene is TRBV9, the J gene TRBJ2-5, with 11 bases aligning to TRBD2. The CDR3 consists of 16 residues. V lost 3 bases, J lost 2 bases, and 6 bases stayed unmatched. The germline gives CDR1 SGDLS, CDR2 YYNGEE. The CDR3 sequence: CASSGIAGGPQETQYF. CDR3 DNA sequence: TGTGCCAGCAGCGGAATAGCGGGGGGGCCTCAAGAGACCCAGTACTTC.

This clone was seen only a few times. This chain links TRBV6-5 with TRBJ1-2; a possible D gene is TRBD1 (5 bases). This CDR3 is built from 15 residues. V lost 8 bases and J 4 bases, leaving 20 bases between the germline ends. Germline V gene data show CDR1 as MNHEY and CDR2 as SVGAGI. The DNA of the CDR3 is TGTGCCAGCTTCCCGGGCCTATCTAGGGGCTATGGCTACACCTTC. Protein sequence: CASFPGLSRGYGYTF.